Each of the 17 T cell receptor beta chains below was sequenced from the same sample in a study of T cells in localized non-small cell lung cancer. Method: immunoSEQ multiplex PCR; TCRdb's copy keeps in-frame clones and lacks some. The repertoire includes 50,000 to 60,000 clones, around 80% of them detected once, and approximately 4.8% sits in the top ten. This specimen was PBMCs, taken before any cancer treatment. The receptors here all came from a woman aged 35-75 years with stage II lung adenocarcinoma.

V gene TRBV2 combines with J gene TRBJ2-3; 7 nucleotides agree with TRBD1. The V segment lost 5 bases and the J segment 3 bases; nucleotides outside the gene matches: 8. Germline V gene data show CDR1 as SNHLY and CDR2 as FYNNEI. The CDR3 runs to 15 residues. CDR3 nucleotides: TGTGCCAGCAGTACTACAGGGGTTGGGACAGATACGCAGTATTTT. Translation gives CASSTTGVGTDTQYF.

The V call is TRBV4-1, the J call TRBJ1-2; perhaps TRBD1 as D (5 bases). The CDR3 has 16 amino acids. In germline, CDR1 is MGHRA, CDR2 YSYEKL. V shed 2 bases and J shed 2 bases, with 15 bases lying between them. In nucleotides, the CDR3 is TGCGCCAGCAGCCAAACACAGGACGTTCCGAACTATGGCTACACCTTC. It is translated as CASSQTQDVPNYGYTF.

The V call is TRBV28, the J call TRBJ1-2; 7 nucleotides agree with TRBD1. Germline V CDR1 and CDR2: MDHEN, SYDVKM. The CDR3 totals 13 residues. The trim removed 6 bases at V and 4 bases at J, leaving 5 bases unmatched. The CDR3 is CASSEGQLYGYTF. Here the CDR3 DNA reads TGTGCCAGCAGCGAGGGACAGCTCTATGGCTACACCTTC.

This chain joins TRBV30 and TRBJ1-2, with D tentatively TRBD1 (5 bases). The V gene's germline CDR1 is GTSNPN and CDR2 SVGIG (reference sequence). The CDR3 has 14 residues. V lost 0 bases and J lost 8, with 16 bases in between. The CDR3 DNA is TGTGCCTGGAGTGTACTCGAGGGCTGGGGCGGCTACACCTTC. Amino acid sequence: CAWSVLEGWGGYTF.

The chain combines TRBV29-1 with TRBJ2-2; tentatively, D is TRBD1 or TRBD2 (6 bases each). Per the germline V gene, CDR1 is SQVTM and CDR2 is ANQGSEA. The CDR3 totals 13 residues. Trimming removed 6 bases from V and 4 bases from J, with 12 bases in between. This chain's CDR3 is CSVIGGPTGELFF. The CDR3 coding sequence is TGCAGCGTGATTGGGGGGCCCACCGGGGAGCTGTTTTTT.

The chain employs TRBV6-6 and TRBJ2-3; D is perhaps TRBD2 (5 bases). CDR1 is MNHNY, CDR2 SVGAGI, per germline (reference sequence). Trimming took 4 bases from V and 5 from J, leaving 16 bases between them. The CDR3 runs to 15 residues. The CDR3: CASSSSRRLGDTQYF. In DNA form, the CDR3 reads TGTGCCAGCAGTTCTAGCAGAAGACTGGGAGATACGCAGTATTTT.

The chain couples TRBV6-5 to TRBJ2-2, with D perhaps matching TRBD2 (6 bases). Germline V lookup: CDR1 MNHEY, CDR2 SVGAGI. V dropped 11 bases and J dropped 3 bases, with 10 bases sitting between them. This CDR3 comprises 12 residues. The CDR3: CAAGQDTGELFF. The DNA for the CDR3 is TGTGCCGCGGGGCAGGACACCGGGGAGCTGTTTTTT.

The count of this clone is one. The chain carries TRBV7-8 and TRBJ1-1, with D tentatively TRBD1 (5 bases). The CDR3 spans 15 residues. Looked up from germline, CDR1 is SGHVS and CDR2 is FQNEAQ. Trimming removed 0 bases at V and 3 bases at J, with 11 bases between. The CDR3, as DNA: TGTGCCAGCAGCTTAGCCGGACATATCTACACTGAAGCTTTCTTT. This encodes CASSLAGHIYTEAFF. The whole variable domain, filled in from reference TRBV7-8 and TRBJ1-1, reads GAGVSQSPRYKVAKRGQDVALRCDPISGHVSLFWYQQALGQGPEFLTYFQNEAQLDKSGLPSDRFFAERPEGSVSTLKIQRTQQEDSAVYLCASSLAGHIYTEAFFGQGTRLTVV.

This chain connects TRBV30 to TRBJ1-4; the D gene is possibly TRBD1 (6 bases). Germline V gives CDR1 GTSNPN, CDR2 SVGIG (reference sequence). Trimming shortened V by 4 bases and J by 8 bases, and 17 bases separated the two germline ends. The length of the CDR3 is 14 residues. The CDR3, as DNA: TGTGCCTGGAAATCCGAGACAGGAGTGGAAAAACTGTTTTTT. Its translation: CAWKSETGVEKLFF.

V is TRBV7-8 and J is TRBJ2-1; a weak D match, TRBD2 (6 bases). There are 14 residues in the CDR3. V lost 5 bases and J 7 bases, leaving 15 bases between the germline ends. In germline, CDR1 is SGHVS, CDR2 FQNEAQ. The DNA of the CDR3 is TGTGCCAGCAGCCAAAGGGGTCTAGCGAATGAGCAGTTCTTC. Its protein product is CASSQRGLANEQFF. Looking up the rest from reference TRBV7-8 and TRBJ2-1 gives the full variable domain: GAGVSQSPRYKVAKRGQDVALRCDPISGHVSLFWYQQALGQGPEFLTYFQNEAQLDKSGLPSDRFFAERPEGSVSTLKIQRTQQEDSAVYLCASSQRGLANEQFFGPGTRLTVL.

This chain uses TRBV12-5 with TRBJ2-2; unclear D gene. This CDR3 is 15 amino acids long. Trimming removed 7 bases from V and 3 bases from J, with 15 bases in between. Germline CDR1 LGHNT, CDR2 FRNRAP. CDR3 sequence reads: CASALGRPDTGELFF. The CDR3 region has the DNA TGTGCTAGTGCCCTCGGCCGCCCGGACACCGGGGAGCTGTTTTTT.

The V and J genes are TRBV6-5 and TRBJ2-1, with TRBD2 matching 13 bases. V was clipped by 11 bases and J by 5 bases; unmatched bases: 6. This CDR3 region has 14 residues. CDR1 and CDR2 from the germline V gene are MNHEY and SVGAGI. In DNA form, the CDR3 reads TGTGCCGGGGCCGGGACTAGCGGGGACAATGAGCAGTTCTTC. Its translation: CAGAGTSGDNEQFF.

This clone was detected only a few times. The chain links TRBV13 to TRBJ2-2; either TRBD1 or TRBD2 may supply D (5 bases each). Trimming took off 3 bases at V and 4 bases at J, with 15 bases between the two ends. The CDR3 runs to 16 residues. Germline V gene sequence: CDR1 PRHDT, CDR2 FYEKMQ (reference sequence). Here the CDR3 DNA reads TGTGCCAGCAGCTTCAAGGGGAGCTCCGGCACCGGGGAGCTGTTTTTT. Its protein is CASSFKGSSGTGELFF.

The J gene is TRBJ1-1, the V gene TRBV5-5, with 8 bases identical to TRBD1. Trimming at V came to 5 bases and at J to 5 bases, leaving 11 bases not matched to a gene. This CDR3 is 15 amino acids long. CDR1 is SGHKS, CDR2 YYEKEE, per germline (reference sequence). CDR3 bases: TGTGCCAGCAGTTATGCGTCAGGGGGCGATACTGAAGCTTTCTTT. The encoded protein is CASSYASGGDTEAFF.

CDR3 DNA sequence: TGTGCCAGCAGCTTGAAGTCCGGGGGAGGTTCTGAAGCTTTCTTT. Its protein product is CASSLKSGGGSEAFF. The rearrangement links TRBV5-5 to TRBJ1-1; tentatively, D is TRBD1 (5 bases). CDR1 is SGHKS and CDR2 is YYEKEE in the germline V gene (reference sequence). This CDR3 spans 15 amino acids. The ends were cut back, 1 base at V and 6 bases at J, with 16 bases in the middle. The full variable domain, its missing parts supplied by reference TRBV5-5 and TRBJ1-1, is DAGVTQSPTHLIKTRGQQVTLRCSPISGHKSVSWYQQVLGQGPQFIFQYYEKEERGRGNFPDRFSARQFPNYSSELNVNALLLGDSALYLCASSLKSGGGSEAFFGQGTRLTVV.

The V gene is TRBV29-1, the J gene TRBJ2-5; 10 nucleotides match TRBD2. The germline CDR1 and CDR2 sequences are SQVTM and ANQGSEA. V lost 1 base, J lost 4 bases, and 9 bases stayed unmatched. The CDR3 contains 16 residues. CDR3 sequence: CSVEGGAGGIIETQYF. In nucleotides, the CDR3 is TGCAGCGTTGAAGGAGGAGCGGGGGGGATCATAGAGACCCAGTACTTC.

The rearrangement links TRBV27 to TRBJ1-1; 7 nucleotides agree with TRBD1. This CDR3 is 19 amino acids long. V lost 0 bases to trimming and J lost 0 bases; unmatched junction nucleotides: 13. Per germline, CDR1 MNHEY and CDR2 SMNVEV (reference sequence). CDR3 region: CASSLSAPGGLFVNTEAFF. Written as DNA, the CDR3 is TGTGCCAGCAGTTTATCGGCCCCAGGGGGTTTATTCGTGAACACTGAAGCTTTCTTT.